The rows below give T cell receptor beta chains drawn from one sample of a study of cytomegalovirus exposure and HLA in healthy donors. The method was immunoSEQ multiplex PCR; TCRdb's version includes in-frame clones alone and lacks a portion of them. The repertoire includes about 140,000 clones, approximately 87% of them detected once, and about 2.8% sits in the top ten. The source material was PBMCs. These receptors all stem from a man aged 18 to 29 in good health and CMV-seronegative. The CDR3 runs from the conserved cysteine through the conserved F or W. Fields, in order: V gene, CDR3 length, D gene, clone size, J gene, CDR3 DNA, CDR3 protein. A D gene is named only where the DNA matches it firmly. Size is stated for part of the rows, as once, few or many counts, or as a class when the clone is expanded.

v_call: TRBV2
cdr3_length: 16
d_call: TRBD2
clone_size: NA
j_call: TRBJ2-3
cdr3_nt: TGTGCCAGCAGTGATAAGCGGGGGGGTCTGGCAGATACGCAGTATTTT
cdr3_aa: CASSDKRGGLADTQYF

v_call: TRBV9
cdr3_length: 14
d_call: TRBD1
clone_size: NA
j_call: TRBJ2-5
cdr3_nt: TGTGCCAGCAGCCCCCACAGGGGCTGGGAGACCCAGTACTTC
cdr3_aa: CASSPHRGWETQYF

v_call: TRBV2
cdr3_length: 11
d_call: NA
clone_size: once
j_call: TRBJ2-7
cdr3_nt: TGTGCCAGCAGCGTCTCGGGCGAGCAGTACTTC
cdr3_aa: CASSVSGEQYF

v_call: TRBV4-1
cdr3_length: 15
d_call: TRBD1
clone_size: few
j_call: TRBJ2-7
cdr3_nt: TGCGCCAGCAGCCAGCGGACAGGGAGCTCCTACGAGCAGTACTTC
cdr3_aa: CASSQRTGSSYEQYF

v_call: TRBV5-4
cdr3_length: 16
d_call: TRBD2
clone_size: once
j_call: TRBJ2-3
cdr3_nt: TGTGCCAGCAGCCCAGGGACTAGCGGGAGGGTGGATACGCAGTATTTT
cdr3_aa: CASSPGTSGRVDTQYF

v_call: TRBV11-2
cdr3_length: 16
d_call: TRBD2
clone_size: once
j_call: TRBJ2-7
cdr3_nt: TGTGCCAGCAGCTTAACACTAGCGGGGGGGCCGTACGAGCAGTACTTC
cdr3_aa: CASSLTLAGGPYEQYF

v_call: TRBV15
cdr3_length: 17
d_call: NA
clone_size: many
j_call: TRBJ2-1
cdr3_nt: TGTGCCACCAGCAGAGCCCGCCTAACTGTCGATGATCGGGAGCAGTTCTTC
cdr3_aa: CATSRARLTVDDREQFF

v_call: TRBV6-6
cdr3_length: 16
d_call: TRBD1
clone_size: NA
j_call: TRBJ1-2
cdr3_nt: TGTGCCGCGCTCTTTTTAGGACAGGGCAAGGGCTATGGCTACACCTTC
cdr3_aa: CAALFLGQGKGYGYTF

v_call: TRBV7-9
cdr3_length: 15
d_call: TRBD1
clone_size: NA
j_call: TRBJ2-2
cdr3_nt: TGTGCCAGCAGCTGGGGACAGGGAGACACCGGGGAGCTGTTTTTT
cdr3_aa: CASSWGQGDTGELFF

v_call: TRBV27
cdr3_length: 15
d_call: NA
clone_size: NA
j_call: TRBJ1-4
cdr3_nt: TGTGCCAGCAGGCCAGGGTGGGGCCTTAATGAAAAACTGTTTTTT
cdr3_aa: CASRPGWGLNEKLFF

v_call: TRBV7-9
cdr3_length: 15
d_call: NA
clone_size: few
j_call: TRBJ2-5
cdr3_nt: TGTGCCAGCAGCTCATGGGGACAATTCCAAGAGACCCAGTACTTC
cdr3_aa: CASSSWGQFQETQYF

v_call: TRBV18
cdr3_length: 12
d_call: NA
clone_size: NA
j_call: TRBJ2-1
cdr3_nt: TGTGCCAGCTCAATCATTGACAATGAGCAGTTCTTC
cdr3_aa: CASSIIDNEQFF

v_call: TRBV10-2
cdr3_length: 15
d_call: NA
clone_size: medium-sized
j_call: TRBJ2-2
cdr3_nt: TGCGCCAGCAAAGAGGGTGAGAGAGACACCGGGGAGCTGTTTTTT
cdr3_aa: CASKEGERDTGELFF

v_call: TRBV6-5
cdr3_length: 14
d_call: NA
clone_size: once
j_call: TRBJ2-1
cdr3_nt: TGTGCCAGCAGTTATTGGTTTGAGGCCAATGAGCAGTTCTTC
cdr3_aa: CASSYWFEANEQFF

v_call: TRBV7-9
cdr3_length: 16
d_call: TRBD1
clone_size: NA
j_call: TRBJ2-7
cdr3_nt: TGTGCCAGCAGCCCAGGTCGTGGGACAGAGAAATACGAGCAGTACTTC
cdr3_aa: CASSPGRGTEKYEQYF

v_call: TRBV2
cdr3_length: 19
d_call: TRBD2
clone_size: NA
j_call: TRBJ2-3
cdr3_nt: TGTGCCAGCAATGGACCGGGGACTAGCGGGCTGAAGGCCCCAGATACGCAGTATTTT
cdr3_aa: CASNGPGTSGLKAPDTQYF

v_call: TRBV7-2
cdr3_length: 14
d_call: TRBD1
clone_size: NA
j_call: TRBJ2-7
cdr3_nt: TGTGCCAGCAGCCTCCAAGACAGGGCCTACGAGCAGTACTTC
cdr3_aa: CASSLQDRAYEQYF

v_call: TRBV28
cdr3_length: 15
d_call: TRBD1
clone_size: NA
j_call: TRBJ2-7
cdr3_nt: TGTGCCAGCAGTTTATCCTTATCACAGGGGTACGAGCAGTACTTC
cdr3_aa: CASSLSLSQGYEQYF

v_call: TRBV6-5
cdr3_length: 14
d_call: TRBD1
clone_size: NA
j_call: TRBJ1-2
cdr3_nt: TGTGCCAGCAGTTACTCGAGGACAGGGAGCGGCTACACCTTC
cdr3_aa: CASSYSRTGSGYTF

v_call: TRBV6-1
cdr3_length: 14
d_call: NA
clone_size: NA
j_call: TRBJ1-1
cdr3_nt: TGTGCCAGCAGTGAATGGGCCAGCAACACTGAAGCTTTCTTT
cdr3_aa: CASSEWASNTEAFF

v_call: TRBV6-1
cdr3_length: 14
d_call: NA
clone_size: NA
j_call: TRBJ2-2
cdr3_nt: TGTGCCGGATCCTCAGGGGAGGGGGCCGGGGAGCTGTTTTTT
cdr3_aa: CAGSSGEGAGELFF

v_call: TRBV18
cdr3_length: 13
d_call: TRBD2
clone_size: NA
j_call: TRBJ2-1
cdr3_nt: TGTGCCAGCTCACCCTTAGCGGGAAATGAGCAGTTCTTC
cdr3_aa: CASSPLAGNEQFF

v_call: TRBV6-6
cdr3_length: 13
d_call: NA
clone_size: NA
j_call: TRBJ2-1
cdr3_nt: TGTGCCAGCTTTGGTGCGGAGCCCAATGAGCAGTTCTTC
cdr3_aa: CASFGAEPNEQFF

v_call: TRBV15
cdr3_length: 14
d_call: NA
clone_size: NA
j_call: TRBJ2-3
cdr3_nt: TGTGCCACCAGCAGACTAGAGGGGGGGGATACGCAGTATTTT
cdr3_aa: CATSRLEGGDTQYF

v_call: TRBV10-3
cdr3_length: 14
d_call: TRBD1
clone_size: NA
j_call: TRBJ1-4
cdr3_nt: TGTGCCACCGGATCCGGGACAGGGAATGAAAAACTGTTTTTT
cdr3_aa: CATGSGTGNEKLFF

v_call: TRBV9
cdr3_length: 19
d_call: TRBD2
clone_size: NA
j_call: TRBJ2-3
cdr3_nt: TGTGCCAGCAGCTCCCGGGGGACTAGCGGCTCCTATAGCACAGATACGCAGTATTTT
cdr3_aa: CASSSRGTSGSYSTDTQYF

v_call: TRBV27
cdr3_length: 18
d_call: NA
clone_size: NA
j_call: TRBJ1-1
cdr3_nt: TGTGCCAGCAGTTTATATCCCGTGCAGGGAGCCAGGGGTACTGAAGCTTTCTTT
cdr3_aa: CASSLYPVQGARGTEAFF

v_call: TRBV2
cdr3_length: 10
d_call: NA
clone_size: few
j_call: TRBJ2-7
cdr3_nt: TGTGCCAGCAGTGTCGGCGAGCAGTACTTC
cdr3_aa: CASSVGEQYF

v_call: TRBV19
cdr3_length: 14
d_call: NA
clone_size: NA
j_call: TRBJ1-5
cdr3_nt: TGTGCCAGTAGTAAGAGTCTTAGCAATCAGCCCCAGCATTTT
cdr3_aa: CASSKSLSNQPQHF

v_call: TRBV2
cdr3_length: 11
d_call: NA
clone_size: many
j_call: TRBJ2-2
cdr3_nt: TGTGCCACTCAGGGTACCGGGGAGCTGTTTTTT
cdr3_aa: CATQGTGELFF

v_call: TRBV2
cdr3_length: 15
d_call: NA
clone_size: NA
j_call: TRBJ1-5
cdr3_nt: TGTGCCAGCAGTGTTTCAGGGGCCAGCAATCAGCCCCAGCATTTT
cdr3_aa: CASSVSGASNQPQHF

v_call: TRBV2
cdr3_length: 13
d_call: NA
clone_size: NA
j_call: TRBJ2-7
cdr3_nt: TGTGCCAGCAGGAGGGGGGGACCCTCGGAGCAGTACTTC
cdr3_aa: CASRRGGPSEQYF